A single sample gave rise to the 10 T cell receptor beta chains below, sequenced in a study of blood T cell repertoires in COVID-19. Using immunoSEQ multiplex PCR, the repertoire was profiled, and TCRdb retains in-frame clones only, with some absent. The top ten clones hold about 1.6% of a sample with roughly 250,000 clones, around nine tenths of them seen once. Sequenced input: PBMCs or T cells enriched from blood (not recorded which). The receptors were sampled from a woman aged 45-59 years who had recovered from COVID-19.

As DNA, the CDR3 is TGCGCCAGCGGTCAGGGCTCTAGCGGGTGGTCCTACGAGCAGTACTTC. This encodes CASGQGSSGWSYEQYF. V usage is TRBV5-1 and J usage is TRBJ2-7; 8 nucleotides match TRBD2. The CDR3 loop spans 16 amino acids. The germline V gene has CDR1 SGHRS and CDR2 YFSETQ. The J segment lost 1 base and the V segment lost 7 bases, leaving 13 bases of the junction unmatched.

This chain connects TRBV5-1 to TRBJ2-1, with 7 bases aligning to TRBD2. Germline-derived CDR1 and CDR2 are SGHRS and YFSETQ. V lost 7 bases, J lost 4 bases, and 8 bases stayed unmatched. The CDR3 sequence is 14 residues long. The DNA of the CDR3 is TGCGCCAGCCAAGATAGCGGGCCTTACAATGAGCAGTTCTTC. As protein: CASQDSGPYNEQFF.

The chain links TRBV28 to TRBJ2-2; D gene uncertain. Trimming removed 5 bases from V and 4 bases from J, with 8 bases in between. Germline values: CDR1 MDHEN, CDR2 SYDVKM. The CDR3 is 13 residues long. In DNA, the CDR3 is TGTGCCAGCAGTAACCTGGCCACCGGGGAGCTGTTTTTT. It encodes CASSNLATGELFF.

Only a few counts were recorded for this clone. For the CDR3, the DNA is TGTGCCAGCTCACCTGTAGCAGGTAGCGACTATGGCTACACCTTC. Protein product: CASSPVAGSDYGYTF. This rearrangement joins TRBV18 to TRBJ1-2; D unresolved. The CDR3 sequence is 15 residues long. The V gene lost 3 bases and the J gene lost 3 bases, with 14 bases spanning the gap. The germline gives CDR1 KGHSH, CDR2 LQKENI.

The chain carries TRBV5-1 and TRBJ1-3; 9 bases match TRBD1. CDR3 length equals 14 residues. In germline, CDR1 is SGHRS, CDR2 YFSETQ. J lost 7 bases, V lost 4 bases, and 6 bases had no gene match. The CDR3 spells CASSPGTGQNTIYF. DNA for the CDR3: TGCGCCAGCAGCCCCGGGACAGGGCAGAACACCATATATTTT.

This chain joins TRBV7-2 and TRBJ2-1; 10 nucleotides match TRBD2. The CDR3 covers 16 residues. CDR1 and CDR2 from the germline V gene are SGHTA and FQGNSA. The J segment lost 8 bases and the V segment lost 5 bases, leaving 12 bases of the junction unmatched. The CDR3 DNA is TGTGCCAGCAGCCCAAGCGGGAGGGCCAACTCGGATGAGCAGTTCTTC. The encoded protein is CASSPSGRANSDEQFF.

Within the sample, this clone is medium-sized. This CDR3 reads CASSQGREAGGYTF. The CDR3 nucleotides are TGTGCCAGCAGCCAAGGACGGGAAGCGGGCGGCTACACCTTC. The chain employs TRBV11-2 and TRBJ1-2; no firm D call. The germline gives CDR1 SGHAT, CDR2 FQNNGV. The CDR3 covers 14 residues. V dropped 5 bases and J dropped 8 bases, with 18 bases sitting between them.

J is TRBJ2-3 and V is TRBV18, with D maybe TRBD2 (5 bases). Germline CDR1 is KGHSH and CDR2 is LQKENI. Trimming removed 5 bases from V and 0 bases from J, with 18 bases in between. This CDR3 spans 17 amino acids. CDR3 amino acids: CASSVPGGFSSTDTQYF. CDR3 nucleotides: TGTGCCAGCTCAGTACCAGGAGGTTTCTCTAGCACAGATACGCAGTATTTT.

V gene TRBV15 combines with J gene TRBJ1-1; a possible D gene is TRBD1 (5 bases). This CDR3 is 12 amino acids long. The ends were cut back, 5 bases at V and 6 bases at J, with 10 bases in the middle. Germline V gene data show CDR1 as LNHNV and CDR2 as YYDKDF (reference sequence). CDR3 coding DNA: TGTGCCACCAGCGGGACTTCTGCTGAAGCTTTCTTT. This gives the protein CATSGTSAEAFF.

The genes are TRBV11-2 and TRBJ1-1; no clear D. V was shortened by 6 bases and J by 0 bases, with 20 bases between the two germline ends. The CDR3 spans 17 residues. Germline lookup yields CDR1 SGHAT and CDR2 FQNNGV. CDR3 bases: TGTGCCAGCAGGAGAAATCCGGGTACTTCAATGAACACTGAAGCTTTCTTT. Translated, it gives CASRRNPGTSMNTEAFF. The variable domain in full, completed from reference TRBV11-2 and TRBJ1-1, reads EAGVAQSPRYKIIEKRQSVAFWCNPISGHATLYWYQQILGQGPKLLIQFQNNGVVDDSQLPKDRFSAERLKGVDSTLKIQPAKLEDSAVYLCASRRNPGTSMNTEAFFGQGTRLTVV.